This is a list of T cell receptor beta chains from one sample in a study of shared clonotypes between healthy human individuals. The method was immunoSEQ multiplex PCR; TCRdb's version includes in-frame clones alone and lacks a portion of them. The sample carries millions of clones, 90% to 95% recorded once. Sequencing input: naive CD4+ T cells sorted from blood. The receptors originated from a young man in good health. Each CDR3 is given without its conserved first and last residue.

V gene	J gene	CDR3 protein
TRBV5-6	TRBJ1-1	ASSLGQGVMNTEAF
TRBV5-1	TRBJ1-2	ASSSDVNYGYT
TRBV5-1	TRBJ2-7	ASSWEGYEQY
TRBV7-2	TRBJ2-1	ASSRNRVQF
TRBV2	TRBJ1-5	ASSRGLNQPQH
TRBV28	TRBJ2-1	ASSLPTGRGNEQF
TRBV30	TRBJ1-2	AWSVGVNYGYT
TRBV30	TRBJ2-2	AWSGYRPNTGELF
TRBV28	TRBJ1-1	AIMLPAYTEAF
TRBV5-1	TRBJ2-7	ASSKAGPSYEQY
TRBV6-1	TRBJ1-2	ASSEPLYTGDYGYT
TRBV5-1	TRBJ1-1	ASSLVTGAAEAF
TRBV27	TRBJ2-7	ASRLTSEATYEQY
TRBV4-1	TRBJ1-6	AGSPPLKSNSPLH
TRBV6-1	TRBJ2-7	ASSRGEGRVGEQY
TRBV6-5	TRBJ2-1	ASSLDGVYNEQF
TRBV7-9	TRBJ2-5	ASRQDSETQY
TRBV4-1	TRBJ2-7	ASSQVASGTYYEQY
TRBV5-1	TRBJ2-6	ASSSTVRPSGANVLT
TRBV14	TRBJ2-3	ASSQDVSIPADTQY
TRBV5-1	TRBJ2-3	ASSSPSLTDTQY
TRBV29-1	TRBJ2-2	SVAPLGTGELF
TRBV10-3	TRBJ2-5	AITSAGAGGTQY
TRBV30	TRBJ2-1	AWGGHSYNEQF
TRBV18	TRBJ2-7	ASSPPWAGGYEQY
TRBV5-4	TRBJ2-2	ASSLGQGLGELF
TRBV2	TRBJ2-7	ASGGEQGFGEQY
TRBV5-4	TRBJ2-7	ASSRRGAYEQY
TRBV6-5	TRBJ1-4	ASRAVTEKLF
TRBV19	TRBJ1-2	ASSTPETGFYGYT